This T cell receptor (beta chain) was captured in a study of blood T cell repertoires in COVID-19. The junction had 9 bases not matched to a gene; V was cut back by 3 bases and J by 5 bases. The CDR3 contains 16 residues. CDR1 and CDR2 from the germline V gene are MGHDK and SYGVNS. The assay was immunoSEQ multiplex PCR, and TCRdb's table has in-frame clones only and misses some. The table records 150,000 to 200,000 clones, about 90% of them present only once. The sequence came from a man in his fifties or sixties with active or convalescent COVID-19. Sequenced input: peripheral blood. The rearrangement uses TRBV25-1 and TRBJ1-4; 7 nucleotides line up with TRBD1. The CDR3 here is CASSDQQGRGNEKLFF. CDR3 nucleotide sequence: TGTGCCAGCAGTGACCAACAGGGGCGTGGAAATGAAAAACTGTTTTTT. The full variable domain, its missing parts supplied by reference TRBV25-1 and TRBJ1-4, is EADIYQTPRYLVIGTGKKITLECSQTMGHDKMYWYQQDPGMELHLIHYSYGVNSTEKGDLSSESTVSRIRTEHFPLTLESARPSHTSQYLCASSDQQGRGNEKLFFGSGTQLSVL.